Listed here is a single T cell receptor beta chain. No antigen is known for it. The germline gives CDR1 MDHEN, CDR2 SYDVKM. Trimming removed 5 bases from V and 2 bases from J; junction bases left unmatched: 6. The CDR3 extends over 16 amino acids. This record comes from a study of T cell responses to AZD1222 COVID-19 vaccine. Findings and caveats of the study: Two AZD1222 administrations were followed by greater Spike-specific TCR breadth and depth. The study identified only six AZD1222 recipients as seropositive at baseline. Targeting of unmutated variant regions was reportedly seen in nearly half of spike-specific TCRs.

Clones were sequenced by immunoSEQ multiplex PCR, and TCRdb holds only the in-frame ones, with some missing. The sample includes some 87,000 clones, more than 75% seen only once; the top ten take approximately 5.2%. The sequencing used peripheral blood, collected on day 0 of MenACWY control vaccination. The chain carries TRBV28 and TRBJ1-5, with TRBD1 identical over 10 bases. The TCR was taken from an adult in good health. Written as DNA, the CDR3 is TGTGCCAGCAGTAAAACCGGGACAGGGGGCAATCAGCCCCAGCATTTT. It encodes CASSKTGTGGNQPQHF.